The 13 T cell receptor beta chains below come from one sample, sequenced in a study of follicular helper T cells after annual influenza vaccination. Generated by immunoSEQ multiplex PCR, the TCRdb table keeps only in-frame clones and is missing some. There are about 1,300 clones in the sample; about 71% occur only once, and just over 5% lies in the top ten. Time point of the sample: 2014-2015 season, 7 days after vaccination. The specimen was CXCR5+ CD38+ circulating T follicular helper cells from blood, collected 7 days after influenza vaccination. As to subset: circulating Tfh, non-naive CD4+CXCR5+PD-1+ (ICOS+CD38+ or ICOS-CD38-). These receptors were taken from an adult who received the influenza vaccine.

This chain joins TRBV7-2 and TRBJ2-7; TRBD1 matches at 7 bases. The trim removed 1 base at V and 2 bases at J, leaving 5 bases unmatched. CDR3 length: 15 amino acids. Looked up from germline, CDR1 is SGHTA and CDR2 is FQGNSA. This CDR3 is CASSLVGDRAYEQYF. The CDR3 DNA follows: TGTGCCAGCAGCTTAGTGGGTGACAGGGCCTACGAGCAGTACTTC.

This clone turned up a few times. The chain is built from TRBV2 and TRBJ2-3; D might be TRBD2 (6 bases). V was trimmed by 7 bases and J by 8 bases, leaving 16 bases between them. Germline CDR1 reads SNHLY; CDR2 reads FYNNEI. The CDR3 loop spans 13 amino acids. CDR3 DNA sequence: TGTGCCAGCAAGGGCGGGGAAGGTGGTACGCAGTATTTT. It translates to CASKGGEGGTQYF.

The chain carries TRBV6-5 and TRBJ1-5; D unresolved. The germline V gene encodes CDR1 MNHEY and CDR2 SVGAGI. V lost 6 bases, J lost 5 bases, and 11 bases lay in between. This CDR3 contains 13 residues. The DNA of the CDR3 is TGTGCCAGCAGCAGAGGCGACGATCAGCCCCAGCATTTT. It yields the protein CASSRGDDQPQHF.

This chain uses TRBV12-5 with TRBJ2-5; 11 bases are a match to TRBD2. Germline CDR1 reads LGHNT; CDR2 reads FRNRAP. Unmatched junction bases numbered 7, after V lost 2 bases and J lost 5 bases. The CDR3 extends over 16 amino acids. The CDR3 DNA is TGTGCTAGTGGTTTGCTCCGACTAGCGGGACTTGAGACCCAGTACTTC. Amino acids: CASGLLRLAGLETQYF.

The rearrangement joins TRBV30 to TRBJ1-4, with TRBD1 as a possible D gene (6 bases). CDR1 and CDR2 from the germline V gene are GTSNPN and SVGIG (reference sequence). V was cut by 1 base and J by 4 bases, with 7 bases left in between. The CDR3 runs to 13 residues. DNA of the CDR3: TGTGCCTGGAGTGGGACAGATAATGAAAAACTGTTTTTT. Its protein product is CAWSGTDNEKLFF.

This clone was counted a single time. The V and J genes are TRBV29-1 and TRBJ2-5; the match to TRBD1 covers 10 bases. Germline V CDR1 and CDR2: SQVTM, ANQGSEA. The J segment lost 2 bases and the V segment lost 5 bases, leaving 8 bases of the junction unmatched. CDR3 length: 15 amino acids. The CDR3 here is CSVQPRDRGQETQYF. Written as DNA, the CDR3 is TGCAGCGTTCAGCCCCGGGACAGGGGTCAAGAGACCCAGTACTTC.

The CDR3 spells CASSGTGRLGQPQHF. The CDR3 DNA is TGTGCCAGCAGTGGGACAGGGAGGTTAGGACAGCCCCAGCATTTT. The chain links TRBV2 to TRBJ1-5; 8 bases agree with TRBD1. The CDR3 sequence is 15 residues long. Germline V gives CDR1 SNHLY, CDR2 FYNNEI. V lost 4 bases, J lost 7 bases, and 9 bases stayed unmatched.

This chain joins TRBV18 and TRBJ2-7; D perhaps matches TRBD2 (6 bases). Germline V lookup: CDR1 KGHSH, CDR2 LQKENI. The CDR3 has 15 residues. V dropped 1 base and J dropped 2 bases, with 12 bases sitting between them. In DNA, the CDR3 is TGTGCCAGCTCACCACAGGAGGGGCCCCCCTACGAGCAGTACTTC. It yields the protein CASSPQEGPPYEQYF.

The rearrangement uses TRBV28 and TRBJ2-3; tentatively, D is TRBD2 (6 bases). V was trimmed by 2 bases and J by 1 base, leaving 10 bases between them. Germline V gene sequence: CDR1 MDHEN, CDR2 SYDVKM. CDR3 length: 15 residues. The CDR3 DNA reads as TGTGCCAGCAGTTTACTTGGCGGGGGCACAGATACGCAGTATTTT. It yields the protein CASSLLGGGTDTQYF. Based on the CDR3 plus reference TRBV28 and TRBJ2-3, the full variable domain is DVKVTQSSRYLVKRTGEKVFLECVQDMDHENMFWYRQDPGLGLRLIYFSYDVKMKEKGDIPEGYSVSREKKERFSLILESASTNQTSMYLCASSLLGGGTDTQYFGPGTRLTVL.

The table lists this clone with a few counts. The genes are TRBV28 and TRBJ1-3; tentative D call: TRBD1 (5 bases). Germline CDR1 and CDR2: MDHEN and SYDVKM. The CDR3 length is 15 residues. The V end lost 2 bases, the J end lost 5 bases, and 13 bases lay between the germline ends. The CDR3 DNA reads as TGTGCCAGCAGTTTAAGTGCGCAGGGAAGAAACACCATATATTTT. This codes for CASSLSAQGRNTIYF.

A few counts support this clone. The chain uses TRBV4-3 and TRBJ2-3; perhaps TRBD1 as D (6 bases). Germline CDR1 reads LGHNA; CDR2 reads YSLEER. The CDR3 runs to 16 residues. The V end was cut by 3 bases, the J end by 0 bases, with 13 bases between. The CDR3 region has the DNA TGCGCCAGCAGCCAGCAGGGGTTCACTAGCACAGATACGCAGTATTTT. Translating gives CASSQQGFTSTDTQYF.

The chain links TRBV27 to TRBJ2-7; 10 bases line up with TRBD2. Losses at the gene ends were 3 bases for V and 5 bases for J; bases not matched to a gene: 16. This CDR3 comprises 18 residues. Germline V gene sequence: CDR1 MNHEY, CDR2 SMNVEV (reference sequence). CDR3 region: CASSLREGLAGAQNEQYF. The CDR3 nucleotides read TGTGCCAGCAGTTTGAGGGAGGGGCTAGCGGGAGCTCAGAACGAGCAGTACTTC.

The CDR3 loop reads CASSQAKTGDTGELFF. CDR3 coding DNA: TGTGCCAGCAGCCAGGCAAAGACAGGGGACACCGGGGAGCTGTTTTTT. V is TRBV14 and J is TRBJ2-2, with 8 nucleotides matching TRBD1. The CDR3 spans 16 residues. With 3 bases clipped from V and 3 bases from J, the junction kept 6 bases outside the gene matches. In germline, CDR1 is SGHDN, CDR2 FVKESK. The whole variable domain, filled in from reference TRBV14 and TRBJ2-2, reads EAGVTQFPSHSVIEKGQTVTLRCDPISGHDNLYWYRRVMGKEIKFLLHFVKESKQDESGMPNNRFLAERTGGTYSTLKVQPAELEDSGVYFCASSQAKTGDTGELFFGEGSRLTVL.